This T cell receptor (beta chain) is from a study of blood T cell repertoires in COVID-19. Study at large: The cDNA or gDNA used as material had been derived from T cells, B-cell-depleted T cells, or PBMCs.

Sequenced by immunoSEQ multiplex PCR; TCRdb stores in-frame clones only, minus some. The table lists about 94,000 clones, under 90% of them singletons. This receptor was identified in a human donor in a cohort sampled during active COVID-19. Sample: peripheral blood.

In DNA form, the CDR3 reads TGTGCCAGCAGCTTGGAAGGGGGCGGCGGGACCAATGAAAAACTGTTTTTT. It codes for CASSLEGGGGTNEKLFF. The chain couples TRBV5-6 to TRBJ1-4, with TRBD1 matching 7 bases. CDR1 SGHDT and CDR2 YYEEEE come from the germline V gene. The CDR3 loop spans 17 amino acids. The V segment lost 0 bases and the J segment 5 bases; nucleotides outside the gene matches: 10. Full variable domain (remainder filled in from reference TRBV5-6 and TRBJ1-4): DAGVTQSPTHLIKTRGQQVTLRCSPKSGHDTVSWYQQALGQGPQFIFQYYEEEERQRGNFPDRFSGHQFPNYSSELNVNALLLGDSALYLCASSLEGGGGTNEKLFFGSGTQLSVL.